This T cell receptor beta chain appears in the sequencing data of a study of T cell changes during pregnancy in multiple sclerosis. This CDR3 has 19 amino acids. The germline V gene has CDR1 SGHAT and CDR2 FQNNGV. The junction had 18 bases not matched to a gene; V was cut back by 4 bases and J by 3 bases. Clones were read by immunoSEQ multiplex PCR, and TCRdb kept only the in-frame ones, dropping some. The repertoire holds 120,000 or so clones, with about 94% as singletons. This chain links TRBV11-2 with TRBJ2-3; 8 nucleotides agree with TRBD2. This receptor was taken from a female donor with multiple sclerosis, enrolled in a pregnancy study. Source: peripheral blood, taken before pregnancy. CDR3: CASSSSRSSGSRGTDTQYF. The DNA for the CDR3 is TGTGCCAGCAGCTCCTCGAGAAGCAGCGGGAGTAGAGGGACAGATACGCAGTATTTT. Drawing the rest from reference TRBV11-2 and TRBJ2-3, the complete variable domain is EAGVAQSPRYKIIEKRQSVAFWCNPISGHATLYWYQQILGQGPKLLIQFQNNGVVDDSQLPKDRFSAERLKGVDSTLKIQPAKLEDSAVYLCASSSSRSSGSRGTDTQYFGPGTRLTVL.